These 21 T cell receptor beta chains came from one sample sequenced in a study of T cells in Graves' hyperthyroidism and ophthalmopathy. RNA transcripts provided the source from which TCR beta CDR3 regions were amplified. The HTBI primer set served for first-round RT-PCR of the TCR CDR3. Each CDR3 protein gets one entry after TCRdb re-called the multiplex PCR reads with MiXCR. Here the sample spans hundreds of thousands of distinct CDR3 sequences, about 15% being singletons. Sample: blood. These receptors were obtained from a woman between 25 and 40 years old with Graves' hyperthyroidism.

CDR3: CAWLGAPTEAFF. The CDR3 nucleotides read TGTGCCTGGTTAGGGGCCCCAACTGAAGCTTTCTTT. The chain uses TRBV30 and TRBJ1-1, with D possibly being TRBD1 (5 bases). V was pared by 5 bases and J by 5 bases, with 12 bases between. This CDR3 comprises 12 residues. CDR1 is GTSNPN and CDR2 is SVGIG in the germline V gene (reference sequence).

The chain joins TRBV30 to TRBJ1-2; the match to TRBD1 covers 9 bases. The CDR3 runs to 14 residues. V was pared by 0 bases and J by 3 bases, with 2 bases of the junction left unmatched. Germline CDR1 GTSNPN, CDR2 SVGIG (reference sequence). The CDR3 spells CAWSVRTGDYGYTF. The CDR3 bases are TGTGCCTGGAGTGTCCGGACAGGGGACTATGGCTACACCTTC.

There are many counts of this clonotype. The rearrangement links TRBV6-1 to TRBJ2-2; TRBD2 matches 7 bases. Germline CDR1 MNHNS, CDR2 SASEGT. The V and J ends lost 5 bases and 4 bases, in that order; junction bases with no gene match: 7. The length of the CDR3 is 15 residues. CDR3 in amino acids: CASSFSASGTGELFF. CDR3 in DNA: TGTGCCAGCAGTTTTTCGGCTAGCGGCACCGGGGAGCTGTTTTTT.

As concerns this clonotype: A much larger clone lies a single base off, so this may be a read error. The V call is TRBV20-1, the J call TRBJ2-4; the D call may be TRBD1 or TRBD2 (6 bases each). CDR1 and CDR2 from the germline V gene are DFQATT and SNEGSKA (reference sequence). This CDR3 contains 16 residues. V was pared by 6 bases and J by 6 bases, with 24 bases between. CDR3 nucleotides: TGCAGTGCCAAACCCTGGGGGGAACAGGGCATAAACATTCAGTACTTC. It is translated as CSAKPWGEQGINIQYF.

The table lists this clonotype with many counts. The CDR3 DNA is TGTGCCAGCAGTTTAAAGTCCCAGCTCGGGGGAGGGGGAGGCTACACCTTC. This encodes CASSLKSQLGGGGGYTF. The gene calls are TRBV12-3 or TRBV12-4 and TRBJ1-2, with D perhaps TRBD1 (6 bases). The CDR3 is 17 residues long. Trimming removed 2 bases from V and 8 bases from J, with 24 bases in between.

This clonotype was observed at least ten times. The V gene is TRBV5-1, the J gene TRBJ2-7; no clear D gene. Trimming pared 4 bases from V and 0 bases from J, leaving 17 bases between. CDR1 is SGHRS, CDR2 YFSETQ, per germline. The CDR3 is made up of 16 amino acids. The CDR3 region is CASSRTATASSYEQYF. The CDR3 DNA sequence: TGCGCCAGCAGCCGCACGGCGACTGCGAGCTCCTACGAGCAGTACTTC.

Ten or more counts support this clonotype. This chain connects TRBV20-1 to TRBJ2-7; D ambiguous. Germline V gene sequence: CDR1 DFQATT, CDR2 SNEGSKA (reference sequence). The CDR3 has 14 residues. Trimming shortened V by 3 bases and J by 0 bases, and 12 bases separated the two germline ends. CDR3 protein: CSASARDSSYEQYF. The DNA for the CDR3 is TGCAGTGCTAGCGCAAGGGATTCCTCCTACGAGCAGTACTTC.

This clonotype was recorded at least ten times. The CDR3 coding sequence is TGTGCCAGCAGTTACTCGGAAGGGGCCGAAACCGCTGGCTACACCTTC. Its protein is CASSYSEGAETAGYTF. The chain recombines TRBV6-5 with TRBJ1-2; tentatively, D is TRBD1 (5 bases). V lost 0 bases, J lost 7 bases, and 18 bases lay in between. CDR1 and CDR2 from the germline V gene are MNHEY and SVGAGI. The CDR3 runs 16 residues.

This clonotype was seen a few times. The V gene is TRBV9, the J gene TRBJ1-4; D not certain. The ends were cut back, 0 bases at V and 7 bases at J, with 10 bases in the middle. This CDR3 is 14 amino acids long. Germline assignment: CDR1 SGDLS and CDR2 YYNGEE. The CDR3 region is CASSVGWLREKLFF. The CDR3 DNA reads TGTGCCAGCAGCGTAGGGTGGCTACGTGAAAAACTGTTTTTT.

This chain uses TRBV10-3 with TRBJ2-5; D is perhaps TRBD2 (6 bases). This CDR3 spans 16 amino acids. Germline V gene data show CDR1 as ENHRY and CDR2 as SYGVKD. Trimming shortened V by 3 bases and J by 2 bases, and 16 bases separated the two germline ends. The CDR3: CAISDSVADLQETQYF. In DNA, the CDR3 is TGTGCCATCAGTGACTCCGTAGCGGATTTACAAGAGACCCAGTACTTC.

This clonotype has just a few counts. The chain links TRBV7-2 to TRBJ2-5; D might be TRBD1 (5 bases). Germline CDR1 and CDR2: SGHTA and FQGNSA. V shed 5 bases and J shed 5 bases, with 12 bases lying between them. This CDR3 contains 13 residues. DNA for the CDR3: TGTGCCAGCAGCCTCGACAAGGGGGAGACCCAGTACTTC. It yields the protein CASSLDKGETQYF.

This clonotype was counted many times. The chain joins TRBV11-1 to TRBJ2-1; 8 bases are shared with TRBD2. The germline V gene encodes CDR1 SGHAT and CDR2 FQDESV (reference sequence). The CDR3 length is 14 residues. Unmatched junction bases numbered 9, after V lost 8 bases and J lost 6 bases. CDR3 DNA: TGTGCCAGCTCCGTTAGCGGGACGGGCAATGAGCAGTTCTTC. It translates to CASSVSGTGNEQFF. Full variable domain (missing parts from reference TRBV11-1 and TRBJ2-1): EAEVAQSPRYKITEKSQAVAFWCDPISGHATLYWYRQILGQGPELLVQFQDESVVDDSQLPKDRFSAERLKGVDSTLKIQPAELGDSAMYLCASSVSGTGNEQFFGPGTRLTVL.

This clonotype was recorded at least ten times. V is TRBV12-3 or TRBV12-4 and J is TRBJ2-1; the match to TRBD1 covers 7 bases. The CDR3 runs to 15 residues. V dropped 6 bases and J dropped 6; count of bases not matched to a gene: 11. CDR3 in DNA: TGTGCCAGCAGCCAGACAGGGACGGGGCTCAATGAGCAGTTCTTC. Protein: CASSQTGTGLNEQFF.

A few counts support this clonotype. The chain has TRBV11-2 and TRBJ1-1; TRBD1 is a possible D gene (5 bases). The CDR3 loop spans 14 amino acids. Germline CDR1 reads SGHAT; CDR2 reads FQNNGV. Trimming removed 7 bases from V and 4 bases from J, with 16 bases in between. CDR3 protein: CASTRGDRGTEAFF. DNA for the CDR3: TGTGCCAGCACCCGGGGGGACCGAGGCACTGAAGCTTTCTTT. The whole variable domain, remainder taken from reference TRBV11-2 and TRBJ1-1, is EAGVAQSPRYKIIEKRQSVAFWCNPISGHATLYWYQQILGQGPKLLIQFQNNGVVDDSQLPKDRFSAERLKGVDSTLKIQPAKLEDSAVYLCASTRGDRGTEAFFGQGTRLTVV.

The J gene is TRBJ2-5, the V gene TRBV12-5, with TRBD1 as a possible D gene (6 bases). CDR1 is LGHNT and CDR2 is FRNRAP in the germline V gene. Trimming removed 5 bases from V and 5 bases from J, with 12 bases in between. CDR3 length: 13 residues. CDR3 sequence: CASGEGVLETQYF. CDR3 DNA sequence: TGTGCTAGTGGTGAGGGGGTATTGGAGACCCAGTACTTC.

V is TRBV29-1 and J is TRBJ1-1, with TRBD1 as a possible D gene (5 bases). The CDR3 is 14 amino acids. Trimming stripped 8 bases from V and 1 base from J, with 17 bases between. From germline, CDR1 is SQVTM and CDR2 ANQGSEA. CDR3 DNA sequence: TGCAGCTCAGCCCCGGGGGGTACGAACACTGAAGCTTTCTTT. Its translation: CSSAPGGTNTEAFF.

CDR3 in amino acids: CASLPGLAGREQYF. The CDR3 DNA reads as TGTGCCAGCCTTCCGGGACTAGCGGGTCGCGAGCAGTACTTC. V usage is TRBV6-1 and J usage is TRBJ2-7; TRBD2 matches 12 bases. Trimming cost V 8 bases and J 6 bases; bases outside gene matches: 8. This CDR3 is 14 amino acids long. Germline CDR1 reads MNHNS; CDR2 reads SASEGT.

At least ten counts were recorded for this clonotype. The CDR3 here is CASSLGRINEQFF. CDR3 DNA: TGTGCCAGCAGCTTAGGACGTATCAATGAGCAGTTCTTC. J is TRBJ2-1 and V is TRBV7-6; D is ambiguous. CDR3 size: 13 residues. V gave up 1 base and J gave up 6 bases, with 7 bases separating them. Germline V gene sequence: CDR1 SGHVS, CDR2 FNYEAQ.

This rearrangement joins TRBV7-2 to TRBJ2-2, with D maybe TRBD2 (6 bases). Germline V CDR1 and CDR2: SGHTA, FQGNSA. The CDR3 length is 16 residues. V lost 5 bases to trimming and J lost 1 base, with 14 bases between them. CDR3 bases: TGTGCCAGCAGCCAGGCCGGGACTCAGAACACCGGGGAGCTGTTTTTT. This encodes CASSQAGTQNTGELFF. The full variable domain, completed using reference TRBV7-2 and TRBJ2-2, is GAGVSQSPSNKVTEKGKDVELRCDPISGHTALYWYRQSLGQGLEFLIYFQGNSAPDKSGLPSDRFSAERTGGSVSTLTIQRTQQEDSAVYLCASSQAGTQNTGELFFGEGSRLTVL.

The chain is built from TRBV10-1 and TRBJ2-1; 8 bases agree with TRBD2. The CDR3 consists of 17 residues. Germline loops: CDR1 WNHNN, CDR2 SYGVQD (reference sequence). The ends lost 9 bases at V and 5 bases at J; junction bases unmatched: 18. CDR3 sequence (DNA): TGCGCCAGTAGAGAGGTGGGCGGGAGGTATACTCACAATGAGCAGTTCTTC. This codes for CASREVGGRYTHNEQFF.

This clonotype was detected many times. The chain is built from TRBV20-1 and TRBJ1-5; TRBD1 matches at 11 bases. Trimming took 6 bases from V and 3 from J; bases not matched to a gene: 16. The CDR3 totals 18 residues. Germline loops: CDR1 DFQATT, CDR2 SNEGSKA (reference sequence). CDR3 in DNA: TGCAGTGCCTTGGGACAGGGGGGTCCCGACGCATACAATCAGCCCCAGCATTTT. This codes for CSALGQGGPDAYNQPQHF.